A single sample is the source of the 13 T cell receptor beta chains below, sequenced in a study of OX40 agonist ivuxolimab in advanced cancers. Using immunoSEQ multiplex PCR, the repertoire was profiled, and TCRdb retains in-frame clones only, with some absent. Of 100,000 or so clones listed, approximately 90% are singletons. The sample in question was CD4+ or CD8+ T cells sorted from blood, obtained in a trial of the OX40 agonist ivuxolimab. All receptors come from an adult with an advanced solid tumor such as melanoma, head and neck, liver or kidney cancer.

The chain is built from TRBV28 and TRBJ2-7; D perhaps matches TRBD2 (6 bases). The germline CDR1 and CDR2 sequences are MDHEN and SYDVKM. Trimming removed 3 bases at V and 4 bases at J, with 16 bases between. This CDR3 spans 15 amino acids. CDR3 in DNA: TGTGCCAGCAGTTTGATCTCGCGGGACGAATACGAGCAGTACTTC. Amino acids: CASSLISRDEYEQYF.

The V gene is TRBV19, the J gene TRBJ1-5; D is unclear. This CDR3 contains 13 residues. The V gene's germline CDR1 is LNHDA and CDR2 SQIVND (reference sequence). V was trimmed by 7 bases and J by 3 bases, leaving 10 bases between them. CDR3: CASTFQDNQPQHF. CDR3 nucleotides: TGTGCCAGTACTTTCCAGGACAATCAGCCCCAGCATTTT.

The chain employs TRBV28 and TRBJ2-5; 8 nucleotides line up with TRBD2. CDR3 length equals 17 residues. The V and J ends lost 4 bases and 1 base, in that order; junction bases with no gene match: 11. Germline assignment: CDR1 MDHEN and CDR2 SYDVKM. CDR3 protein: CASSWGTGLGSQETQYF. The CDR3 DNA sequence: TGTGCCAGCAGTTGGGGAACGGGACTAGGGAGCCAAGAGACCCAGTACTTC.

This rearrangement joins TRBV27 to TRBJ2-7; 11 nucleotides match TRBD2. V lost 5 bases, J lost 6 bases, and 24 bases stayed unmatched. The CDR3 length is 20 residues. The germline gives CDR1 MNHEY, CDR2 SMNVEV (reference sequence). This chain's CDR3 is CASSPYGRKTSGSPPREQYF. CDR3 nucleotides: TGTGCCAGCAGTCCCTACGGCAGAAAAACTAGCGGGAGTCCCCCTCGCGAGCAGTACTTC.

The CDR3, as DNA: TGTGCCAGCAGTTTTCCCTCGAGCTCTGGAAACACCATATATTTT. Protein: CASSFPSSSGNTIYF. This sequence joins TRBV28 and TRBJ1-3; D not resolved. The CDR3 is 15 amino acids. Germline assignment: CDR1 MDHEN and CDR2 SYDVKM. Trimming removed 3 bases from V and 0 bases from J, with 9 bases in between.

The chain employs TRBV19 and TRBJ1-2; D not resolved. Germline CDR1 is LNHDA and CDR2 is SQIVND (reference sequence). CDR3 length equals 12 residues. Trimming pared 7 bases from V and 8 bases from J, leaving 14 bases between. In DNA, the CDR3 is TGTGCCAGTACTGGTCTGGGTCTGGGCTACACCTTC. Translation: CASTGLGLGYTF.

The V gene is TRBV28, the J gene TRBJ1-1; D is possibly TRBD1 (5 bases). Deletions cut 5 bases from V and 6 bases from J, with 13 bases between. This CDR3 spans 13 amino acids. Germline V lookup: CDR1 MDHEN, CDR2 SYDVKM. The CDR3 sequence is CASSTGGWSEAFF. CDR3 nucleotide sequence: TGTGCCAGCAGTACGGGGGGTTGGTCTGAAGCTTTCTTT.

The J gene is TRBJ2-1, the V gene TRBV5-4, with D perhaps matching TRBD1 (5 bases). With 4 bases removed from V and 4 bases from J, the gap between germline ends came to 18 bases. The CDR3 consists of 16 residues. Germline V gene sequence: CDR1 SGHNT, CDR2 YYREEE (reference sequence). The DNA for the CDR3 is TGTGCCAGCAGCCGAACAGGCAAACATGTATACAATGAGCAGTTCTTC. Translation gives CASSRTGKHVYNEQFF.

The chain employs TRBV28 and TRBJ1-3; D is undetermined. The ends were cut back, 11 bases at V and 0 bases at J, with 17 bases in the middle. Germline assignment: CDR1 MDHEN and CDR2 SYDVKM. The CDR3 contains 15 residues. CDR3 sequence (DNA): TGTGCCTCACGGTATTGGCGGAACTCTGGAAACACCATATATTTT. It codes for CASRYWRNSGNTIYF.

The V and J genes are TRBV5-1 and TRBJ1-3, with a tentative D call TRBD1 (5 bases). Trimming stripped 4 bases from V and 2 bases from J, with 10 bases between. The CDR3 spans 14 residues. CDR1 is SGHRS, CDR2 YFSETQ, per germline. In nucleotides, the CDR3 is TGCGCCAGCAGCACGCAAGGGGCTGGAAACACCATATATTTT. Protein product: CASSTQGAGNTIYF.

The V and J genes are TRBV14 and TRBJ2-3, with D tentatively TRBD1 (5 bases). The length of the CDR3 is 15 residues. Germline V gene data show CDR1 as SGHDN and CDR2 as FVKESK. V lost 3 bases, J lost 5 bases, and 15 bases lay in between. The CDR3 sequence is CASSQRLGGQDTQYF. CDR3 DNA: TGTGCCAGCAGCCAGAGGTTAGGCGGACAAGATACGCAGTATTTT.

The genes are TRBV9 and TRBJ2-1; D ambiguous. V was cut by 1 base and J by 10 bases, with 6 bases left in between. Germline V CDR1 and CDR2: SGDLS, YYNGEE. The CDR3 extends over 11 amino acids. The CDR3 DNA sequence: TGTGCCAGCAGCGTAACTACAGAGCAGTTCTTC. Protein: CASSVTTEQFF.

This clone came up once. The J gene is TRBJ2-1, the V gene TRBV29-1, with 8 bases aligning to TRBD2. The length of the CDR3 is 16 residues. Germline loops: CDR1 SQVTM, CDR2 ANQGSEA. Trimming at V came to 4 bases and at J to 7 bases, leaving 15 bases not matched to a gene. The CDR3 DNA reads TGCAGCGTTGGGCCTTCATCTAGCGGGCCTCCAAATGAGCAGTTCTTC. Its protein is CSVGPSSSGPPNEQFF.